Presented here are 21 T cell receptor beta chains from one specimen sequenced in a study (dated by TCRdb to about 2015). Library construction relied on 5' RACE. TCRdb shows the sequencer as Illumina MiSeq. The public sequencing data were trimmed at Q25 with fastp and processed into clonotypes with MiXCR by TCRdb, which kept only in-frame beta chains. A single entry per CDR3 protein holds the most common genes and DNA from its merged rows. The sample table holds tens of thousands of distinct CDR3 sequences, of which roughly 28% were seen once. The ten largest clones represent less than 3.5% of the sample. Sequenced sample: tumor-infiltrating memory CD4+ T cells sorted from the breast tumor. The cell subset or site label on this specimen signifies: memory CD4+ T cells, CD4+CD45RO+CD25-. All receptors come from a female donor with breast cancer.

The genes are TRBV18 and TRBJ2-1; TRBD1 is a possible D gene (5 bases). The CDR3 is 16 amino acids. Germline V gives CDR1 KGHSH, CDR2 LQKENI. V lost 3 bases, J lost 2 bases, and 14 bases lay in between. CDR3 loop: CASSPPQGATYNEQFF. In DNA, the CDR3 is TGTGCCAGCTCACCTCCTCAGGGTGCCACCTACAATGAGCAGTTCTTC.

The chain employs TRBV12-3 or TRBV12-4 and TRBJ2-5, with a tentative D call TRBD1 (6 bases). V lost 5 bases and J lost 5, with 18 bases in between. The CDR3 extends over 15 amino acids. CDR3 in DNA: TGTGCCAGCAGTCTACAGGGCGCGCTGGGCGAGACCCAGTACTTC. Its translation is CASSLQGALGETQYF.

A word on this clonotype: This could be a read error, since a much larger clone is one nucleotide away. Here the CDR3 DNA reads TGTGCCAGCAGCTTAAATCAGGCGGGTGCAGAGCAGTACTTC. It codes for CASSLNQAGAEQYF. The J gene is TRBJ2-7, the V gene TRBV7-3, with a weak D call TRBD2 (5 bases). The CDR3 spans 14 residues. The germline V gene encodes CDR1 SGHTA and CDR2 FQGTGA. Trimming shortened V by 1 base and J by 7 bases, and 14 bases separated the two germline ends.

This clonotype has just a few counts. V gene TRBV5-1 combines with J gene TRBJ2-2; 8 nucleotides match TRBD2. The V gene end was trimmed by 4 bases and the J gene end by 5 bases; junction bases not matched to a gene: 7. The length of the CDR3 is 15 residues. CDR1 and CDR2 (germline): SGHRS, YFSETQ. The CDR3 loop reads CASSIAGGGTGELFF. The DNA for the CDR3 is TGCGCCAGCAGCATCGCGGGAGGAGGAACCGGGGAGCTGTTTTTT.

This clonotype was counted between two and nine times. In nucleotides, the CDR3 is TGTGCCAGCAGTGGGACAGTTAATGGCTACACCTTC. This encodes CASSGTVNGYTF. V gene TRBV28 combines with J gene TRBJ1-2, with 7 bases lining up with TRBD1. J was trimmed by 6 bases and V by 5 bases; bases with no gene match: 3. The CDR3 has 12 amino acids. Germline CDR1 and CDR2: MDHEN and SYDVKM.

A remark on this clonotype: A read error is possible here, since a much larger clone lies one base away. The CDR3 DNA is TGTGCCAGCAGCTACGCTCAGGGTAGGGAGACCCAGTACTTC. Its translation is CASSYAQGRETQYF. The chain links TRBV5-6 to TRBJ2-5; D perhaps matches TRBD1 (5 bases). The CDR3 has 14 residues. Germline CDR1 reads SGHDT; CDR2 reads YYEEEE. Trimming cost V 3 bases and J 5 bases, with 14 bases left between them.

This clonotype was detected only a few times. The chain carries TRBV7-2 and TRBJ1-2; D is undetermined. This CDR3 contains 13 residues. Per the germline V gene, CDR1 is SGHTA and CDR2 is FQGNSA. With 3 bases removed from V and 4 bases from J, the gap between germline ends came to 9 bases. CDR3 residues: CASSFTQSYGYTF. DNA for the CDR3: TGTGCCAGCAGCTTCACGCAAAGCTATGGCTACACCTTC.

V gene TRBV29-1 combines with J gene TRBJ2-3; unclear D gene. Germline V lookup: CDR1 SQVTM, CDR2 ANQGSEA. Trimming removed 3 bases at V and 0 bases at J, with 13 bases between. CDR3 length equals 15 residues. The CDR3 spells CSVDAGFTSTDTQYF. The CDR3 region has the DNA TGCAGCGTTGATGCAGGATTCACTAGCACAGATACGCAGTATTTT.

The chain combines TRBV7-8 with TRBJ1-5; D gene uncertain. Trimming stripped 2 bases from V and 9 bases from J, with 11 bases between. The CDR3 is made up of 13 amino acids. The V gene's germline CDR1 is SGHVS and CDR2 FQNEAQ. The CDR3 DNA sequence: TGTGCCAGCAGCTTATTCGGTCGGGTGCCCCAGCATTTT. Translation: CASSLFGRVPQHF.

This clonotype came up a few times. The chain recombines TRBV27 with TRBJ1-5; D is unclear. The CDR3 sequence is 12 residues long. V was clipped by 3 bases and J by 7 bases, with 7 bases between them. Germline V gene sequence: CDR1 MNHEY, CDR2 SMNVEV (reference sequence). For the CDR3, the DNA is TGTGCCAGCAGTTTTCGGGGACAGCCCCAGCATTTT. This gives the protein CASSFRGQPQHF.

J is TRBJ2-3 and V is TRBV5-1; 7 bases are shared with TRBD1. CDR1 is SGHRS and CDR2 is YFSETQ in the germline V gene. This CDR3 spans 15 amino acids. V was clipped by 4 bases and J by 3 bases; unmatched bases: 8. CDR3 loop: CASSMTGIGTDTQYF. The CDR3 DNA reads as TGCGCCAGCAGCATGACAGGGATCGGGACAGATACGCAGTATTTT.

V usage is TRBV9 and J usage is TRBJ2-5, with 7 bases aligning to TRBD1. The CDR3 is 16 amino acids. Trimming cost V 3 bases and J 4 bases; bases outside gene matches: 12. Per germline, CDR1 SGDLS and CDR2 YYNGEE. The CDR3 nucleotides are TGTGCCAGCAGCGGCCGGGACAGTGTAGACGGAGAGACCCAGTACTTC. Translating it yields CASSGRDSVDGETQYF.

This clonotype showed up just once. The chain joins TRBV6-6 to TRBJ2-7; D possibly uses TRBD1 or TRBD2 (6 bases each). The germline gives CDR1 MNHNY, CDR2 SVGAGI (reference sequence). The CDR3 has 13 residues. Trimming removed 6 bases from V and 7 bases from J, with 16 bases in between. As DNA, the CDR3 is TGTGCCAGCAGGGGGACGGGGGCTGGAGAGCAGTACTTC. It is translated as CASRGTGAGEQYF.

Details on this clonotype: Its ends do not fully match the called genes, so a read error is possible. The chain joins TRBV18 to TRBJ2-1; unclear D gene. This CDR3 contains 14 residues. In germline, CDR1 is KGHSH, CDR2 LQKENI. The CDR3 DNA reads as TGTGCCAGCTCACCACCCTCCGGGTGGGATGAACAGTTCTTC. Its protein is CASSPPSGWDEQFF.

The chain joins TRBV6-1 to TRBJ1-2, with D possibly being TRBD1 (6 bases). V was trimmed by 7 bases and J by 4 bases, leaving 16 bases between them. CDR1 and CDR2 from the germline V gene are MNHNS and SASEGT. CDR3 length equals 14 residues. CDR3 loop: CASNPGQNSYGYTF. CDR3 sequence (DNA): TGTGCCAGCAACCCTGGACAGAACTCCTATGGCTACACCTTC.

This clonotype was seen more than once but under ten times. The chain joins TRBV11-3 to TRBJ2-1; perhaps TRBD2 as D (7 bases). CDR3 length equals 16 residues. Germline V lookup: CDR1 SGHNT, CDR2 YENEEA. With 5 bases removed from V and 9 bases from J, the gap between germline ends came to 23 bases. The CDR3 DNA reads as TGTGCCAGCAGCCCACCCTATGGGGGGGGCCTCAGTGAGCAGTTCTTC. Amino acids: CASSPPYGGGLSEQFF.

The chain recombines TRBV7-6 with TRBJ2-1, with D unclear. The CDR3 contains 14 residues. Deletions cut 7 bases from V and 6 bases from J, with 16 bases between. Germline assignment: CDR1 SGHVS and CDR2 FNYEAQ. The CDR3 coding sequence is TGTGCCAGCAACCAAAAACCAAGAAGCAATGAGCAGTTCTTC. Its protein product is CASNQKPRSNEQFF.

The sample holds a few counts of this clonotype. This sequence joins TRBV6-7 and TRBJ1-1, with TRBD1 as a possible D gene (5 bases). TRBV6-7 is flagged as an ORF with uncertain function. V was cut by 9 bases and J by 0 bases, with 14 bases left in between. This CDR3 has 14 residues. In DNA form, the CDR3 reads TGTGCCAGACTACAGCGACAGCTGAACACTGAAGCTTTCTTT. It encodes CARLQRQLNTEAFF.

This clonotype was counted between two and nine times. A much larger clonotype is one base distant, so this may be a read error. This CDR3 is CSVDRTGRNERFF. The CDR3 DNA reads TGCAGCGTAGATCGGACAGGGCGGAATGAGCGGTTCTTC. J is TRBJ2-1 and V is TRBV29-1, with 8 positions matching TRBD1. This CDR3 has 13 residues. The germline V gene has CDR1 SQVTM and CDR2 ANQGSEA.

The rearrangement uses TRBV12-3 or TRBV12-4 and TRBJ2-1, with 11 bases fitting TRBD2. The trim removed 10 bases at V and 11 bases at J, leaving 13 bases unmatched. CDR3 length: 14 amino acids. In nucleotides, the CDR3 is TGTGCCACCGCAATAGCGGGAGGGCCTGTGAAGCAGTTCTTC. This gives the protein CATAIAGGPVKQFF.

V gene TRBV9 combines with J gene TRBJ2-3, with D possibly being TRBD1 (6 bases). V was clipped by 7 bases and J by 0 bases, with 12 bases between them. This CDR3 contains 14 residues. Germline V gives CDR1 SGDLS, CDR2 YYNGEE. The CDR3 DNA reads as TGTGCCAGCGGACAGATTTCTAGCACAGATACGCAGTATTTT. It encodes CASGQISSTDTQYF. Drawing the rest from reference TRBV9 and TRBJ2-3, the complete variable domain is DSGVTQTPKHLITATGQRVTLRCSPRSGDLSVYWYQQSLDQGLQFLIQYYNGEERAKGNILERFSAQQFPDLHSELNLSSLELGDSALYFCASGQISSTDTQYFGPGTRLTVL.